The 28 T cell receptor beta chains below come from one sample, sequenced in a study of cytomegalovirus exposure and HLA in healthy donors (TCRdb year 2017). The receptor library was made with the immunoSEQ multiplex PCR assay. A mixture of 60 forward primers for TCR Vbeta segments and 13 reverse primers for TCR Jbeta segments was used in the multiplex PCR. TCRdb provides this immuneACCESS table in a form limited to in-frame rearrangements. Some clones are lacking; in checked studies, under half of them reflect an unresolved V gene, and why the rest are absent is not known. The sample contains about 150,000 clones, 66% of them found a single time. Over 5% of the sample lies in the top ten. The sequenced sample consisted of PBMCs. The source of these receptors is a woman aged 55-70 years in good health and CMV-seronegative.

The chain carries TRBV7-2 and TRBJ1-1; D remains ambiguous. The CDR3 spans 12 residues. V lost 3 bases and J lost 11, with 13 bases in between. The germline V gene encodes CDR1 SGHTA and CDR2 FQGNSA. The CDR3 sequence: CASSLILREAFF. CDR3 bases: TGTGCCAGCAGCTTGATTCTCCGGGAGGCTTTCTTT.

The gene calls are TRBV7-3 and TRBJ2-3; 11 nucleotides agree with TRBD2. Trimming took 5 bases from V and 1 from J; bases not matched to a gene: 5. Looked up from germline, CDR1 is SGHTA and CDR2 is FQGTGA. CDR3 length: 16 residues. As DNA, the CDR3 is TGTGCCAGCAGCCTATTAGCGGGGGGGCGCACAGATACGCAGTATTTT. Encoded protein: CASSLLAGGRTDTQYF.

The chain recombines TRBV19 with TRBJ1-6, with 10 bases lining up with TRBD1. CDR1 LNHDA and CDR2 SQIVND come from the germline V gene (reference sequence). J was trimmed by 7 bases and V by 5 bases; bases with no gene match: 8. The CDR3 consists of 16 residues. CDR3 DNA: TGTGCCAGTAGTTCCCGGGACAGGGGCGAGAATTCACCCCTCCACTTT. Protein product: CASSSRDRGENSPLHF.

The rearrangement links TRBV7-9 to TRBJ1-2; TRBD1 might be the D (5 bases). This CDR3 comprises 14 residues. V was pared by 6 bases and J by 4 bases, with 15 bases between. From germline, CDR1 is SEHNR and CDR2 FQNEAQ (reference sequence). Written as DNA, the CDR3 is TGTGCCAGCAGTGGGGGGGACGGATCCTATGGCTACACCTTC. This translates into CASSGGDGSYGYTF.

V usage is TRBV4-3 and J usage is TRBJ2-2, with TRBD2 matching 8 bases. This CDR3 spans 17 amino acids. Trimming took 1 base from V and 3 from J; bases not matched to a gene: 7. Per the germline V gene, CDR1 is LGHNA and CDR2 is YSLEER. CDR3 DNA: TGCGCCAGCAGCCAAGGGACTAGCCTGTTGGACACCGGGGAGCTGTTTTTT. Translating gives CASSQGTSLLDTGELFF.

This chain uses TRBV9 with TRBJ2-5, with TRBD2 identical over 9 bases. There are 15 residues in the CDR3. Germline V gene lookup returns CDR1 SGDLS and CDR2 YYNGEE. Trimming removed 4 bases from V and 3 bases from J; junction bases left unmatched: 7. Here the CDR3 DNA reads TGTGCCAGCAGCTTCGCGGGACTAGCAGAAGAGACCCAGTACTTC. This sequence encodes CASSFAGLAEETQYF.

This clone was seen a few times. The CDR3 reads CASSPGTGGTQPQHF. CDR3 nucleotides: TGTGCCAGTAGTCCGGGCACAGGGGGGACTCAGCCCCAGCATTTT. The gene calls are TRBV19 and TRBJ1-5; 8 nucleotides match TRBD1. The germline gives CDR1 LNHDA, CDR2 SQIVND (reference sequence). CDR3 length equals 15 residues. J was trimmed by 6 bases and V by 5 bases; bases with no gene match: 9.

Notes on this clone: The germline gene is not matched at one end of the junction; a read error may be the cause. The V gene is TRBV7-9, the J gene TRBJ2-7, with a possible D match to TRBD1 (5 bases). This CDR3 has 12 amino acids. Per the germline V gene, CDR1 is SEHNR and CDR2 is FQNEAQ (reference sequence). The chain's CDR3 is CSSSRGDYEQYF. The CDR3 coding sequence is TGTTCCAGCAGTAGGGGCGACTACGAGCAGTACTTC.

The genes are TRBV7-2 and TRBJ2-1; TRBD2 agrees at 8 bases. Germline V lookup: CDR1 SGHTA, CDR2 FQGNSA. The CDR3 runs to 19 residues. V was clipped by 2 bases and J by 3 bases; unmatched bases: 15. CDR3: CASSLLARGGRTYYNEQFF. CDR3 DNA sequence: TGTGCCAGCAGCTTATTGGCTCGGGGCGGGAGGACCTACTACAATGAGCAGTTCTTC.

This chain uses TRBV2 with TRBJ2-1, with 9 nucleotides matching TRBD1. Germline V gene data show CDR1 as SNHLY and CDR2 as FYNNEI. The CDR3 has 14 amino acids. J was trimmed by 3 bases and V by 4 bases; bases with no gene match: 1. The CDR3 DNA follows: TGTGCCAGCAGTGCGGACAGGGGCTACAATGAGCAGTTCTTC. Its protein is CASSADRGYNEQFF.

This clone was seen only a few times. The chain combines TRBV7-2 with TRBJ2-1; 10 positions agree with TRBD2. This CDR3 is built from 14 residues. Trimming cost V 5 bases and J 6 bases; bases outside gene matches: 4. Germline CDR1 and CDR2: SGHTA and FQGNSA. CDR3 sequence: CASSPWTSGNEQFF. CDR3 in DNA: TGTGCCAGCAGCCCTTGGACTAGCGGCAATGAGCAGTTCTTC.

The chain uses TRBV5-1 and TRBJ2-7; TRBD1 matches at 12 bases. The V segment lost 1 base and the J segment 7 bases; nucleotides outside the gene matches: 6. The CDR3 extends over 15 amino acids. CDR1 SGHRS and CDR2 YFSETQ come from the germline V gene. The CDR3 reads CASSLSGQGAGEQYF. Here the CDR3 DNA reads TGCGCCAGCAGCTTGTCGGGACAGGGGGCGGGGGAGCAGTACTTC.

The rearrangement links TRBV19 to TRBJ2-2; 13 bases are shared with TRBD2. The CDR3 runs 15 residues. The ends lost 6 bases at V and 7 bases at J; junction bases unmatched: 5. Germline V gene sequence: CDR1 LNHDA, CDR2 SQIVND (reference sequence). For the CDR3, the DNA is TGTGCCAGTAGAACTAGCGGGGGGGCCAGCGGGGAGCTGTTTTTT. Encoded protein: CASRTSGGASGELFF.

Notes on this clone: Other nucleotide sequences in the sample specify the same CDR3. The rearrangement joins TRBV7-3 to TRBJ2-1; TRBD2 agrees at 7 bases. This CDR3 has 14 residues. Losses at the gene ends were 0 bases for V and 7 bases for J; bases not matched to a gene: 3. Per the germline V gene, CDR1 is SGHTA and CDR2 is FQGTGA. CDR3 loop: CASSLTGGYNEQFF. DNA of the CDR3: TGTGCCAGCAGCTTAACGGGGGGGTATAATGAGCAGTTCTTC.

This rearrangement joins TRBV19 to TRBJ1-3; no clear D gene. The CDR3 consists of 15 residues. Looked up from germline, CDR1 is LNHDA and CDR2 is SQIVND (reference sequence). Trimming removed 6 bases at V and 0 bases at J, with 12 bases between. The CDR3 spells CASRPRGFSGNTIYF. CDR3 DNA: TGTGCCAGTAGGCCACGGGGATTCTCTGGAAACACCATATATTTT.

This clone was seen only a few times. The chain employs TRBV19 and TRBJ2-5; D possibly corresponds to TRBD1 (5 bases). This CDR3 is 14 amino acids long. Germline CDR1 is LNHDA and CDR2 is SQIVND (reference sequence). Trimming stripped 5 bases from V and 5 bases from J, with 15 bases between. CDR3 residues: CASSGLSGWETQYF. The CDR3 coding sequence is TGTGCCAGTAGTGGGCTGTCAGGGTGGGAGACCCAGTACTTC.

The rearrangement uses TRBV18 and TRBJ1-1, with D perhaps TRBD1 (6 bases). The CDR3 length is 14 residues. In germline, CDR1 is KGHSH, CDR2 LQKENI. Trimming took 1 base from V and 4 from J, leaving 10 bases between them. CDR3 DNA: TGTGCCAGCTCACCACGGACAGTGCCCACTGAAGCTTTCTTT. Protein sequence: CASSPRTVPTEAFF.

CDR3 sequence reads: CASSINGASSYEQYF. The CDR3 bases are TGTGCCAGCAGCATAAATGGGGCTAGCTCCTACGAGCAGTACTTC. J is TRBJ2-7 and V is TRBV11-2; TRBD1 might be the D (5 bases). The CDR3 loop spans 15 amino acids. The V end lost 5 bases, the J end lost 0 bases, and 14 bases lay between the germline ends. CDR1 and CDR2 (germline): SGHAT, FQNNGV.

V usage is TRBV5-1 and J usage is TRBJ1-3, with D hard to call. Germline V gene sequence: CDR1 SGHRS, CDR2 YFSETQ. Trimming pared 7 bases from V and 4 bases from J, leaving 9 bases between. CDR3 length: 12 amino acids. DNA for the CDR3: TGCGCCAGCGCCGATACAGGAAACACCATATATTTT. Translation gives CASADTGNTIYF. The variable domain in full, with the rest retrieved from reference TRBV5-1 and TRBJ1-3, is KAGVTQTPRYLIKTRGQQVTLSCSPISGHRSVSWYQQTPGQGLQFLFEYFSETQRNKGNFPGRFSGRQFSNSRSEMNVSTLELGDSALYLCASADTGNTIYFGEGSWLTVV.

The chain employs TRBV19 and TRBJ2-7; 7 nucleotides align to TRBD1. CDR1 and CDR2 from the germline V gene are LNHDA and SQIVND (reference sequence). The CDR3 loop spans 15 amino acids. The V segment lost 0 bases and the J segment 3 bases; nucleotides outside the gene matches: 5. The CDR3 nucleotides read TGTGCCAGTAGTATAGAAGACAGGGCAGGCTACGAGCAGTACTTC. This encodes CASSIEDRAGYEQYF. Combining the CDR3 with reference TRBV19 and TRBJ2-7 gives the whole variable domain DGGITQSPKYLFRKEGQNVTLSCEQNLNHDAMYWYRQDPGQGLRLIYYSQIVNDFQKGDIAEGYSVSREKKESFPLTVTSAQKNPTAFYLCASSIEDRAGYEQYFGPGTRLTVT.

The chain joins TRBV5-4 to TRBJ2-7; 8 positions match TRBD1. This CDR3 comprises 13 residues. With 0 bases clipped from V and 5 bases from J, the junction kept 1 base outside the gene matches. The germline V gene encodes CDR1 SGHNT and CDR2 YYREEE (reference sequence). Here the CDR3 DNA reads TGTGCCAGCAGCTTGGACAGGGGGGACGAGCAGTACTTC. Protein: CASSLDRGDEQYF.

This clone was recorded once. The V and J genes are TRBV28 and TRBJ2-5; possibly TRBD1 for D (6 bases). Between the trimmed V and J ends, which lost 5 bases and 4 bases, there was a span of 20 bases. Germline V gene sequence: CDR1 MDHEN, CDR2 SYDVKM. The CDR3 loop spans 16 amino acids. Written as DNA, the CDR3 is TGTGCCAGCAGTCAGACTTCAGGGGTTTGGTCAGAGACCCAGTACTTC. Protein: CASSQTSGVWSETQYF.

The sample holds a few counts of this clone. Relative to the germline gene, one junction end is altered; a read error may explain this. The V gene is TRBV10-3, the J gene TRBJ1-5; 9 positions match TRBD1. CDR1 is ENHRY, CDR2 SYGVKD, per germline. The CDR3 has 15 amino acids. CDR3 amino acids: CASSYTGGQDQPQHF. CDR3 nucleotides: TGTGCCAGCAGTTACACAGGGGGCCAGGATCAGCCCCAGCATTTT.

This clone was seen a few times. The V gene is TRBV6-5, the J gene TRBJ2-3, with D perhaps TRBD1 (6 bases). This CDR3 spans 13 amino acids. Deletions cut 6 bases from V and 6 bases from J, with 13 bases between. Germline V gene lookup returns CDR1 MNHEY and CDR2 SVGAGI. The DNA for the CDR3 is TGTGCCAGCAGCCCCACAGGGATGGATACGCAGTATTTT. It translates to CASSPTGMDTQYF.

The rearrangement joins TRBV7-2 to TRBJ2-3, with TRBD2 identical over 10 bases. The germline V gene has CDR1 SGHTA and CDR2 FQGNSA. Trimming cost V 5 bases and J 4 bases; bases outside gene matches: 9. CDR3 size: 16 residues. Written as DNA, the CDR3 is TGTGCCAGCAGCCCCCCCCGAGCGGGGGGGTCAGATACGCAGTATTTT. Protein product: CASSPPRAGGSDTQYF.

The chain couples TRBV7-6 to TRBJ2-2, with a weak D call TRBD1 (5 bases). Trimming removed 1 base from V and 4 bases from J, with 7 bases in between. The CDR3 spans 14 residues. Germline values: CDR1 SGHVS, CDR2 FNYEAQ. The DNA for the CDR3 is TGTGCCAGCAGCTTAGTAACAGGCACCGGGGAGCTGTTTTTT. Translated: CASSLVTGTGELFF. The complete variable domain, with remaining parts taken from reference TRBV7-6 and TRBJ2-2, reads GAGVSQSPRYKVTKRGQDVALRCDPISGHVSLYWYRQALGQGPEFLTYFNYEAQQDKSGLPNDRFSAERPEGSISTLTIQRTEQRDSAMYRCASSLVTGTGELFFGEGSRLTVL.

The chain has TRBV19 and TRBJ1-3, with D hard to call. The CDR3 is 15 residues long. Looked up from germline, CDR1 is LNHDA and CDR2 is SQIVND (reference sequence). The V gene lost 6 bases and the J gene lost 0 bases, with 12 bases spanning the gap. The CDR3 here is CASRDTGFSGNTIYF. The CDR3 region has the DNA TGTGCCAGTAGAGATACCGGGTTCTCTGGAAACACCATATATTTT.

The CDR3 spells CASSERLAGGLAKNIQYF. The DNA of the CDR3 is TGTGCCAGCAGTGAAAGACTAGCGGGGGGATTAGCCAAAAACATTCAGTACTTC. The chain combines TRBV2 with TRBJ2-4; 13 nucleotides agree with TRBD2. After removal of 2 bases from V and 0 bases from J, the junction contained 4 bases not matched to a gene. The length of the CDR3 is 18 residues. Germline V gene sequence: CDR1 SNHLY, CDR2 FYNNEI.